The T cell receptor beta chain described here comes from a study of cytomegalovirus exposure and HLA in healthy donors. Study outcomes and limitations: Three chains linked to CMV were shown in vitro to be specific for CMV antigens.

This CDR3 comprises 15 residues. Deletions cut 1 base from V and 9 bases from J, with 13 bases between. Germline V gene sequence: CDR1 SGHVS, CDR2 FNYEAQ. Measured with immunoSEQ multiplex PCR; TCRdb has only the in-frame clones, and not every one. The sample carries 160,000 or so clones, around 81% recorded once. Points on this clone: Its antigen is undetermined.

The sample taken for sequencing was PBMCs. This sequence originates from a man in his thirties or forties in good health and CMV-seropositive. The rearrangement joins TRBV7-6 to TRBJ1-6; D is unresolved. The CDR3 here is CASSLGGGKGSPLHF. DNA for the CDR3: TGTGCCAGCAGCTTAGGAGGAGGGAAGGGTTCACCCCTCCACTTT.